This TCR beta chain comes out of a study of identical twins. Whole-study findings and limits: Beta clonotypes that were abundant in cord blood contained fewer insertions, a pattern absent from memory repertoires.

There were only healthy Caucasians among the donors. A few counts support this clonotype. Its antigen is unidentified. The authors used template switching to add a universal primer site and gave cDNA unique molecular identifiers. TCRdb independently ran MiXCR on the 5' RACE reads; one entry per CDR3 protein. Among approximately 590,000 distinct CDR3 sequences listed, more than 9% were seen once. The data also belong to a second study, concerning yellow fever vaccine responses in identical twins. Turning to that study: Twins reportedly mounted vaccine T cell responses that seemed partly convergent, partly personalized.

The sequenced sample was PBMCs. The receptor was derived from a woman under 30 in good health.

In nucleotides, the CDR3 is TGCAGTGCTAGCGGGCTAGCGGGAGGTCGCGCAGATACGCAGTATTTT. It translates to CSASGLAGGRADTQYF. This rearrangement joins TRBV20-1 to TRBJ2-3; TRBD2 aligns across 11 bases. The J segment lost 4 bases and the V segment lost 3 bases, leaving 9 bases of the junction unmatched. Germline V CDR1 and CDR2: DFQATT, SNEGSKA (reference sequence). The CDR3 spans 16 residues.